This T cell receptor beta chain was observed in a study of vaccination effects on CD4 cells after COVID-19. Study at large: The median interval between the second dose and post-vaccine sampling was 72 days.

CDR1 MGHRA and CDR2 YSYEKL come from the germline V gene. The CDR3 consists of 18 residues. The V and J ends lost 3 bases and 0 bases respectively, with 21 bases between them. Following 10 days of culture, CD4+ T cells were isolated. Everyone in the study got two shots of either the BNT162b2 or mRNA-1273 vaccine. A remark on this clone: Its antigen is not identified.

Libraries were prepared by immunoSEQ multiplex PCR; TCRdb keeps only in-frame clonotypes and omits some of them. The table has approximately 61,000 clones, 78% seen once. This TCR was sampled from a human donor who received a COVID-19 vaccine. V gene TRBV4-1 combines with J gene TRBJ2-7; D perhaps matches TRBD2 (6 bases). The sequencing used CD4+ T cells from PBMCs cultured without peptide, collected after COVID-19 vaccination. The CDR3 spells CASSHILEARRGSYEQYF. Written as DNA, the CDR3 is TGCGCCAGCAGCCACATACTAGAAGCGAGGCGGGGCTCCTACGAGCAGTACTTC.